The 26 T cell receptor beta chains below all came from one sample that was sequenced in a study of response to subunit inactivated influenza vaccine. TCRdb called the RT-PCR reads again in MiXCR, with one record for every CDR3 protein. This repertoire shows 650,000 to 800,000 distinct CDR3 sequences, about 14% found once; its top ten account for roughly 6.4%. This sample comprised PBMCs from blood, obtained less than 15 days before vaccination. The receptors here all came from a man aged 50 or older who received an inactivated influenza vaccine.

A few counts support this clonotype. For the CDR3, the DNA is TGTGCCAGCAGGGGACAGCTCGGCATTTACAATGAGCAGTTCTTC. Amino acids: CASRGQLGIYNEQFF. The rearrangement uses TRBV28 and TRBJ2-1; 7 positions match TRBD1. The germline CDR1 and CDR2 sequences are MDHEN and SYDVKM. The CDR3 extends over 15 amino acids. The J segment lost 4 bases and the V segment lost 6 bases, leaving 9 bases of the junction unmatched.

This clonotype was seen many times. The gene calls are TRBV6-2 or TRBV6-3 and TRBJ2-1, with a possible D match to TRBD2 (5 bases). This CDR3 is 18 amino acids long. Germline lookup yields CDR1 MNHEY and CDR2 SVGEGT. V was cut by 4 bases and J by 0 bases, with 19 bases left in between. CDR3 sequence reads: CASSLVGFGESSYNEQFF. CDR3 DNA sequence: TGTGCCAGCAGTTTAGTCGGTTTCGGGGAAAGCTCCTACAATGAGCAGTTCTTC.

This clonotype was observed many times. V and J are TRBV19 and TRBJ1-1; weak D call: TRBD1 (5 bases). The CDR3 is 12 residues long. Trimming shortened V by 6 bases and J by 10 bases, and 15 bases separated the two germline ends. CDR1 and CDR2 from the germline V gene are LNHDA and SQIVND (reference sequence). This CDR3 is CASSQRTGGAFF. The CDR3 bases are TGTGCCAGTAGCCAGAGGACGGGGGGAGCTTTCTTT.

The rearrangement joins TRBV18 to TRBJ2-5; 8 positions match TRBD1. The CDR3 loop spans 15 amino acids. Germline CDR1 reads KGHSH; CDR2 reads LQKENI. The V segment lost 4 bases and the J segment 2 bases; nucleotides outside the gene matches: 6. The CDR3 region is CASSRIQGEQETQYF. CDR3 DNA: TGTGCCAGCTCACGAATACAGGGGGAGCAAGAGACCCAGTACTTC.

This clonotype was seen more than once but under ten times. This chain uses TRBV20-1 with TRBJ1-4; weak D call: TRBD1 (5 bases). The CDR3 is 14 amino acids. V was pared by 0 bases and J by 4 bases, with 9 bases between. The germline V gene encodes CDR1 DFQATT and CDR2 SNEGSKA (reference sequence). The CDR3 here is CSAREGAYNEKLFF. DNA for the CDR3: TGCAGTGCTAGAGAAGGGGCCTATAATGAAAAACTGTTTTTT.

The genes are TRBV2 and TRBJ2-2; D is unresolved. This CDR3 contains 15 residues. Germline V gene sequence: CDR1 SNHLY, CDR2 FYNNEI. Deletions cut 6 bases from V and 3 bases from J, with 14 bases between. CDR3 amino acids: CASSADPRDTGELFF. The CDR3 nucleotides are TGTGCCAGCAGCGCGGACCCCCGCGACACCGGGGAGCTGTTTTTT.

This clonotype was observed a few times. The J gene is TRBJ1-1, the V gene TRBV2; D unclear. Trimming shortened V by 2 bases and J by 11 bases, and 9 bases separated the two germline ends. The CDR3 runs 11 residues. In germline, CDR1 is SNHLY, CDR2 FYNNEI. The CDR3: CASSERVLAFF. The CDR3 DNA follows: TGTGCCAGCAGTGAAAGGGTGCTTGCTTTCTTT.

The chain links TRBV7-3 to TRBJ1-1; a weak D match, TRBD1 (5 bases). The CDR3 extends over 14 amino acids. V gave up 4 bases and J gave up 5 bases, with 14 bases separating them. CDR1 SGHTA and CDR2 FQGTGA come from the germline V gene. The CDR3 loop is CASSSQAEGTEAFF. CDR3 in DNA: TGTGCCAGCAGCTCACAGGCAGAAGGGACTGAAGCTTTCTTT.

The J gene is TRBJ2-5, the V gene TRBV11-2; D gene unclear. Trimming left V 5 bases short and J 5 bases short, with 18 bases between. This CDR3 has 15 amino acids. CDR1 is SGHAT and CDR2 is FQNNGV in the germline V gene. The CDR3 sequence: CASSAEPSSWETQYF. CDR3 DNA sequence: TGTGCCAGCAGCGCCGAACCTTCCTCGTGGGAGACCCAGTACTTC.

This clonotype was counted only a few times. The chain combines TRBV5-1 with TRBJ1-1; 8 nucleotides agree with TRBD1. CDR1 and CDR2 from the germline V gene are SGHRS and YFSETQ. The V gene end was trimmed by 0 bases and the J gene end by 6 bases; junction bases not matched to a gene: 4. The CDR3 has 14 residues. Written as DNA, the CDR3 is TGCGCCAGCAGCTTGGGAGGACAGGGCGCTGAAGCTTTCTTT. Its protein is CASSLGGQGAEAFF.

The chain couples TRBV20-1 to TRBJ2-3; the match to TRBD2 covers 10 bases. Germline CDR1 reads DFQATT; CDR2 reads SNEGSKA (reference sequence). The CDR3 has 16 residues. Trimming took 5 bases from V and 4 from J; bases not matched to a gene: 12. This CDR3 is CSADDVAGGRADTQYF. CDR3 coding DNA: TGCAGTGCTGACGACGTAGCGGGGGGTAGAGCAGATACGCAGTATTTT.

The chain uses TRBV28 and TRBJ2-7, with unresolved D. The germline CDR1 and CDR2 sequences are MDHEN and SYDVKM. The ends were cut back, 7 bases at V and 1 base at J, with 14 bases in the middle. The CDR3 runs to 14 residues. The CDR3 spells CASTRIAPSYEQYF. DNA for the CDR3: TGTGCCAGCACCCGGATAGCCCCATCCTACGAGCAGTACTTC.

The V gene is TRBV5-1, the J gene TRBJ1-2; no clear D. CDR3 length equals 16 residues. Germline CDR1 reads SGHRS; CDR2 reads YFSETQ. V lost 10 bases and J lost 2, with 24 bases in between. The CDR3 loop is CAGPVHKFDKNYGYTF. CDR3 DNA sequence: TGCGCCGGTCCCGTGCACAAGTTCGACAAGAACTATGGCTACACCTTC.

This chain links TRBV6-6 with TRBJ1-1, with D hard to call. Trimming took off 6 bases at V and 1 base at J, with 9 bases between the two ends. The CDR3 spans 13 residues. Germline CDR1 reads MNHNY; CDR2 reads SVGAGI (reference sequence). The CDR3 DNA reads TGTGCCAGCAGCATAAGAGCGAACACTGAAGCTTTCTTT. Its protein product is CASSIRANTEAFF.

There are a few counts of this clonotype. The J gene is TRBJ2-3, the V gene TRBV13; perhaps TRBD1 as D (6 bases). Germline V gene sequence: CDR1 PRHDT, CDR2 FYEKMQ (reference sequence). V lost 3 bases and J 0 bases, leaving 13 bases between the germline ends. This CDR3 has 16 amino acids. CDR3 protein: CASSFRQASSTDTQYF. The CDR3 DNA sequence: TGTGCCAGCAGCTTCAGACAGGCTTCTAGCACAGATACGCAGTATTTT.

This clonotype was recorded many times. The chain couples TRBV3-1 to TRBJ1-3; D is unclear. The V gene's germline CDR1 is LGHDT and CDR2 YNNKEL (reference sequence). V lost 0 bases to trimming and J lost 2 bases, with 14 bases between them. The CDR3 spans 17 residues. The CDR3 region has the DNA TGTGCCAGCAGCCAAGATGGTCGTAGGAGCACTGGAAACACCATATATTTT. Translating it yields CASSQDGRRSTGNTIYF.

V usage is TRBV9 and J usage is TRBJ2-7; 7 bases are a match to TRBD1. With V trimmed by 0 bases and J by 1 base, 13 bases remained unmatched. The CDR3 extends over 18 amino acids. CDR1 is SGDLS, CDR2 YYNGEE, per germline. CDR3 in DNA: TGTGCCAGCAGCGTAGGATGGCTTAACGGGGACAGTTCCTACGAGCAGTACTTC. Residues: CASSVGWLNGDSSYEQYF.

This rearrangement joins TRBV5-1 to TRBJ2-1; 10 nucleotides match TRBD2. The V and J ends lost 2 bases and 6 bases, in that order; junction bases with no gene match: 5. In germline, CDR1 is SGHRS, CDR2 YFSETQ. CDR3 size: 15 residues. CDR3 region: CASSFGTSATNEQFF. The DNA for the CDR3 is TGCGCCAGCAGCTTCGGGACTAGCGCGACCAATGAGCAGTTCTTC.

The rearrangement uses TRBV20-1 and TRBJ2-4; perhaps TRBD2 as D (6 bases). V was pared by 2 bases and J by 1 base, with 6 bases between. Germline CDR1 and CDR2: DFQATT and SNEGSKA (reference sequence). This CDR3 is built from 13 residues. This CDR3 reads CSARREAKNIQYF. The CDR3 coding sequence is TGCAGTGCTAGACGGGAGGCCAAAAACATTCAGTACTTC.

This clonotype was observed a few times. The chain carries TRBV20-1 and TRBJ2-7; 8 nucleotides match TRBD2. J gave up 0 bases and V 0 bases, and 10 bases lay outside the gene matches. The CDR3 sequence is 17 residues long. From germline, CDR1 is DFQATT and CDR2 SNEGSKA (reference sequence). In nucleotides, the CDR3 is TGCAGTGCTAGAGATCGAACTAGCGGAGGGACCTCCTACGAGCAGTACTTC. Its translation: CSARDRTSGGTSYEQYF.

This clonotype was seen a single time. The chain couples TRBV20-1 to TRBJ2-3, with a possible D match to TRBD1 (5 bases). The length of the CDR3 is 15 residues. Germline assignment: CDR1 DFQATT and CDR2 SNEGSKA (reference sequence). V lost 0 bases and J 5 bases, leaving 15 bases between the germline ends. The CDR3 DNA follows: TGCAGTGCTAGAGAAGTGCAAGGGGCCGGAGATACGCAGTATTTT. Translation gives CSAREVQGAGDTQYF.

This clonotype was seen a few times. The chain joins TRBV9 to TRBJ2-7, with 8 bases lining up with TRBD1. The germline V gene has CDR1 SGDLS and CDR2 YYNGEE. J lost 2 bases, V lost 3 bases, and 19 bases had no gene match. CDR3 size: 19 residues. CDR3 amino acids: CASSAGPGTGTGTPYEQYF. CDR3 bases: TGTGCCAGCAGCGCGGGTCCGGGAACCGGGACAGGCACACCCTACGAGCAGTACTTC.

Here the CDR3 DNA reads TGTGCCAGCAGCGCACAGGGGAATAATCAGCCCCAGCATTTT. It codes for CASSAQGNNQPQHF. The chain is built from TRBV4-2 and TRBJ1-5; 7 bases are a match to TRBD1. After removal of 5 bases from V and 4 bases from J, the junction contained 5 bases not matched to a gene. The CDR3 runs 14 residues. Germline lookup yields CDR1 LGHNA and CDR2 YNFKEQ.

This clonotype was observed many times. The CDR3 DNA sequence: TGTGCCTCGTCGGACAGGAGCAATCAGCCCCAGCATTTT. Its protein product is CASSDRSNQPQHF. The chain recombines TRBV15 with TRBJ1-5; 7 bases line up with TRBD1. CDR1 is LNHNV, CDR2 YYDKDF, per germline (reference sequence). The V gene end was trimmed by 11 bases and the J gene end by 1 base; junction bases not matched to a gene: 5. The CDR3 extends over 13 amino acids.

This clonotype was counted between two and nine times. The gene calls are TRBV18 and TRBJ2-5; a possible D gene is TRBD2 (5 bases). This CDR3 is built from 14 residues. The V end was cut by 0 bases, the J end by 5 bases, with 10 bases between. Germline V gene sequence: CDR1 KGHSH, CDR2 LQKENI. The chain's CDR3 is CASSPPSERETQYF. The CDR3 coding sequence is TGTGCCAGCTCACCACCATCGGAGCGGGAGACCCAGTACTTC.

The V gene is TRBV12-3 or TRBV12-4, the J gene TRBJ2-7, with a possible D match to TRBD2 (5 bases). The CDR3 sequence is 14 residues long. Trimming left V 3 bases short and J 6 bases short, with 15 bases between. CDR3 amino acids: CASSLLGRVGEQYF. The CDR3 DNA reads as TGTGCCAGCAGTTTGTTAGGGAGAGTTGGCGAGCAGTACTTC.